A single sample gave rise to the 2 T cell receptor beta chains below, sequenced in a study of control samples from healthy donors and cancer patients. Sequencing was performed with immunoSEQ multiplex PCR; in TCRdb, only in-frame clones are kept and a portion is missing. This sample has under 150,000 clones, with approximately 90% found just once. What was sequenced was blood. The receptors originated from a woman in her 70s in good health.

This clone was seen just once. The chain is built from TRBV15 and TRBJ2-7; 8 bases map to TRBD1. Germline V gene sequence: CDR1 LNHNV, CDR2 YYDKDF (reference sequence). J was trimmed by 0 bases and V by 4 bases; bases with no gene match: 8. The CDR3 is 16 amino acids. The CDR3 here is CATSTTGTGHSYEQYF. Here the CDR3 DNA reads TGTGCCACCAGCACCACTGGGACAGGACACTCCTACGAGCAGTACTTC.

In its sample, this clone was seen once. The rearrangement uses TRBV5-6 and TRBJ2-7, with 9 bases fitting TRBD1. V lost 0 bases to trimming and J lost 5 bases; unmatched junction nucleotides: 6. The germline V gene encodes CDR1 SGHDT and CDR2 YYEEEE. The CDR3 length is 15 residues. This CDR3 reads CASSLGPGQGNEQYF. For the CDR3, the DNA is TGTGCCAGCAGCTTGGGACCGGGACAGGGTAACGAGCAGTACTTC.